The sequence of this T cell receptor beta chain was determined in a study of blood T cell repertoires in COVID-19. Study-level information: Both acute and convalescent COVID-19 samples were obtained from the United States, Italy and Spain. T cells, B-cell-depleted T cells, or PBMCs supplied cDNA or gDNA.

Germline CDR1 and CDR2: PRHDT and FYEKMQ (reference sequence). CDR3 length equals 13 residues. With V trimmed by 0 bases and J by 7 bases, 0 bases remained unmatched. Original processing notes: Nucleated cell counts were estimated from reference gene primer amplification. TCRdb's copy holds only in-frame clones and misses some; the assay was immunoSEQ multiplex PCR. V and J calls and clone size come straight from that table; D and trimming were deduced from the DNA. This sample yields about 140,000 clones, of which more than 65% are seen a single time; roughly a tenth belongs to the top ten. The source of this sequence is a man between 60 and 70 years old with active or convalescent COVID-19. Sequenced sample: peripheral blood. The genes are TRBV13 and TRBJ2-1; 7 bases map to TRBD1. The DNA of the CDR3 is TGTGCCAGCAGCTTAGGACAGGGGAATGAGCAGTTCTTC. This translates into CASSLGQGNEQFF.